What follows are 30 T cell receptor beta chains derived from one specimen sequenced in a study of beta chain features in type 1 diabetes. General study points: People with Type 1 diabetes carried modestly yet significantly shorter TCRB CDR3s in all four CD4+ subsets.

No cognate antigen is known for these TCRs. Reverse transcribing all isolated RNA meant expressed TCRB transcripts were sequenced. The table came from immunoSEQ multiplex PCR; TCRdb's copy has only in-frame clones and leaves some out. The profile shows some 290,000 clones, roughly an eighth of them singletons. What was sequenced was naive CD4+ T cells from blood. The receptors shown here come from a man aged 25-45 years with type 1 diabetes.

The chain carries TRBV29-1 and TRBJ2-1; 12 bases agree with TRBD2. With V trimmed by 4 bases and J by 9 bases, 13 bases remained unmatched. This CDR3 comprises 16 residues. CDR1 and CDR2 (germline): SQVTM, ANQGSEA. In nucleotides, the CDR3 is TGCAGCGTTGCATCGCCTAGCGGGAGGGCCATCGGTGAGCAGTTCTTC. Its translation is CSVASPSGRAIGEQFF.

CDR3: CASSLVASGYNEQFF. In DNA, the CDR3 is TGTGCCAGCAGCTTAGTGGCTAGCGGGTACAATGAGCAGTTCTTC. The chain has TRBV7-9 and TRBJ2-1, with 8 bases fitting TRBD2. V was clipped by 1 base and J by 4 bases; unmatched bases: 3. This CDR3 comprises 15 residues. CDR1 is SEHNR and CDR2 is FQNEAQ in the germline V gene (reference sequence).

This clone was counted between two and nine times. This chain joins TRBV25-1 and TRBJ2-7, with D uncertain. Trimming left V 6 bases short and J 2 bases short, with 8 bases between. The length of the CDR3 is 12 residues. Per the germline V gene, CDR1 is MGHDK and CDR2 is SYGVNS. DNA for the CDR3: TGTGCCAGCAGCCGCGAGACCTACGAGCAGTACTTC. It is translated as CASSRETYEQYF.

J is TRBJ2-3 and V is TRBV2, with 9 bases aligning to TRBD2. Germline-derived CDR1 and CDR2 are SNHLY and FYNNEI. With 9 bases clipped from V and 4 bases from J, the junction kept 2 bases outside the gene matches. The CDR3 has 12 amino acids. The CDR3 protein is CASSGSSDTQYF. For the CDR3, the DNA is TGTGCCAGTAGCGGGAGCTCAGATACGCAGTATTTT.

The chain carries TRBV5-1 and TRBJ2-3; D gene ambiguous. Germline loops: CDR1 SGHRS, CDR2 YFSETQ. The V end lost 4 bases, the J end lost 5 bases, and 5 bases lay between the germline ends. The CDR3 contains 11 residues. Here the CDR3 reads CASSAGDTQYF. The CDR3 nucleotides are TGCGCCAGCAGCGCCGGAGATACGCAGTATTTT.

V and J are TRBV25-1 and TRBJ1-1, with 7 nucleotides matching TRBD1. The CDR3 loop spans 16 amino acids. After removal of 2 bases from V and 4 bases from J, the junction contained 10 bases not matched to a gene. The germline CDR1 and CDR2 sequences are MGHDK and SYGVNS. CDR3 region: CASSEPGQAGGTEAFF. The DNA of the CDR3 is TGTGCCAGCAGTGAACCTGGACAGGCCGGTGGCACTGAAGCTTTCTTT.

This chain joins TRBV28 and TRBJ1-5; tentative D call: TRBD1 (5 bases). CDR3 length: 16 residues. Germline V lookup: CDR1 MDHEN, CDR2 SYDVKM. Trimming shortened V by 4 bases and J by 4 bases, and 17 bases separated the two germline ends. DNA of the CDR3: TGTGCCAGCAGTTACCGGACACCTAGAATGAATCAGCCCCAGCATTTT. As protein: CASSYRTPRMNQPQHF.

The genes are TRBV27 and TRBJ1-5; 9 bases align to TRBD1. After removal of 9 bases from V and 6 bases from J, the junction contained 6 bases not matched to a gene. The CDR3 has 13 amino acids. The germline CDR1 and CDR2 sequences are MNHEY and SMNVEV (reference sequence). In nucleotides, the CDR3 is TGTGCCAGTCGGGACAGGGAGGGTCAGCCCCAGCATTTT. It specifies CASRDREGQPQHF.

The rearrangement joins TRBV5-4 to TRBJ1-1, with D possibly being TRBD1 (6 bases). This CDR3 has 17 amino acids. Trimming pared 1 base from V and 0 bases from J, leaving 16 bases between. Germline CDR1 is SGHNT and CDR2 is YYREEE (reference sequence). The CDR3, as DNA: TGTGCCAGCAGCTTGAGGTCAGGGGCCCGCATGAACACTGAAGCTTTCTTT. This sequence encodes CASSLRSGARMNTEAFF.

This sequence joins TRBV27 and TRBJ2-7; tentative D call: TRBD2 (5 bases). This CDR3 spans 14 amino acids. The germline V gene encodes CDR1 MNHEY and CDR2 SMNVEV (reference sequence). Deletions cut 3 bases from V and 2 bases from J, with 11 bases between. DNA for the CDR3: TGTGCCAGCAGTTTTACTGCGGGTGCCTACGAGCAGTACTTC. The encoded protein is CASSFTAGAYEQYF.

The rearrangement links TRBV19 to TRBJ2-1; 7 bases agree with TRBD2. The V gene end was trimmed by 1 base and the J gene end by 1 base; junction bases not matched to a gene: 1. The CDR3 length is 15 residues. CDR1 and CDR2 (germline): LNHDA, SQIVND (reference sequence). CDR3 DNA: TGTGCCAGTAGTATAGGGCGGGAGTCCTACAATGAGCAGTTCTTC. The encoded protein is CASSIGRESYNEQFF.

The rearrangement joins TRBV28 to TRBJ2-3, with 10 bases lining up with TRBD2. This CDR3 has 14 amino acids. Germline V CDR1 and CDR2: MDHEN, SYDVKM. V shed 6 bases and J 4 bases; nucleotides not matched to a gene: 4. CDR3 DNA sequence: TGTGCCAGCAGGGCTAGCGGGGGTCCAGATACGCAGTATTTT. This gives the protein CASRASGGPDTQYF.

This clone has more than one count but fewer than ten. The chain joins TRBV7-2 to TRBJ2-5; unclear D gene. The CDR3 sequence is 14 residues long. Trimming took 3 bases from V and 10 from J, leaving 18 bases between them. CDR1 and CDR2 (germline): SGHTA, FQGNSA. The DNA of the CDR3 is TGTGCCAGCAGCTTGAGAGGCCGTGCGTCTCACCAGTACTTC. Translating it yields CASSLRGRASHQYF. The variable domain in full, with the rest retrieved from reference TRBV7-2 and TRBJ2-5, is GAGVSQSPSNKVTEKGKDVELRCDPISGHTALYWYRQSLGQGLEFLIYFQGNSAPDKSGLPSDRFSAERTGGSVSTLTIQRTQQEDSAVYLCASSLRGRASHQYFGPGTRLLVL.

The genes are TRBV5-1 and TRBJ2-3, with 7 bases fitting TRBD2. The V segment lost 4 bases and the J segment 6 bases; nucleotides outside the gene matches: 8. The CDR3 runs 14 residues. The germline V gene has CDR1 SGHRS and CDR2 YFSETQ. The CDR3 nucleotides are TGCGCCAGCAGCCTCGGGACCGGGAGGGATACGCAGTATTTT. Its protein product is CASSLGTGRDTQYF.

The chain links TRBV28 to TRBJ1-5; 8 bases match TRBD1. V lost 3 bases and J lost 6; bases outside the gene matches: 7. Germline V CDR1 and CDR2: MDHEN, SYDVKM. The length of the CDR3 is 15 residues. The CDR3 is CASSLADRVGQPQHF. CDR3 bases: TGTGCCAGCAGTTTGGCGGACAGGGTGGGTCAGCCCCAGCATTTT.

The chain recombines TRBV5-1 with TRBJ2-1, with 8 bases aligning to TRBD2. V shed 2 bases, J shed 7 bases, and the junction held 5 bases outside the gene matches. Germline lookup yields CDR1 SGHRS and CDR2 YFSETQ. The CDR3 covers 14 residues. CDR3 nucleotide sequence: TGCGCCAGCAGCTTCAGCGGGAGATTAAATGAGCAGTTCTTC. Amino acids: CASSFSGRLNEQFF.

CDR3 loop: CASSSGQGYDIQYF. CDR3 nucleotides: TGTGCCAGCAGCTCAGGACAGGGATATGACATTCAGTACTTC. The chain carries TRBV7-2 and TRBJ2-4; 8 bases align to TRBD1. V was pared by 4 bases and J by 8 bases, with 7 bases of the junction left unmatched. Germline assignment: CDR1 SGHTA and CDR2 FQGNSA. This CDR3 contains 14 residues.

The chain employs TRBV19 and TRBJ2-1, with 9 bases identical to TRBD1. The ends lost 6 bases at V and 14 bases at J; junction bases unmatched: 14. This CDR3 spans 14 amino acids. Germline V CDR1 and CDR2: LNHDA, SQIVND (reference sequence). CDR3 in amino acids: CASSTLLPGQGKFF. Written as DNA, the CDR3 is TGTGCCAGTAGCACTCTTCTCCCGGGACAGGGAAAGTTCTTC.

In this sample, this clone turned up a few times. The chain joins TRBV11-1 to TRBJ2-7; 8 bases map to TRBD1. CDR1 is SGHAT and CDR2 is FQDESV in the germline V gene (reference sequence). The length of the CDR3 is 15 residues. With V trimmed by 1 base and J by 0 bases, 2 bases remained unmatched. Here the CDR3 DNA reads TGTGCCAGCAGCTTAGGGGACAGGATCTCCTACGAGCAGTACTTC. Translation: CASSLGDRISYEQYF.

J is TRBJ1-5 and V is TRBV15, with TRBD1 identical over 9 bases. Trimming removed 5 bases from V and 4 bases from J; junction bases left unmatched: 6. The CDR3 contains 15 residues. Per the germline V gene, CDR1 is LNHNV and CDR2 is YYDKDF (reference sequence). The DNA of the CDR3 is TGTGCCACCAGCCCGGGACAGGGCCTAAATCAGCCCCAGCATTTT. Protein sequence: CATSPGQGLNQPQHF.

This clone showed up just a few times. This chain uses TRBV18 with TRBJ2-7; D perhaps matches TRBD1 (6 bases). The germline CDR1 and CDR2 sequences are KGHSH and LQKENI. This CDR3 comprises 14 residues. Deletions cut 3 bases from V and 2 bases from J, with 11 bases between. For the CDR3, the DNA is TGTGCCAGCTCACCCCGGGGACAAGCCTACGAGCAGTACTTC. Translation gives CASSPRGQAYEQYF.

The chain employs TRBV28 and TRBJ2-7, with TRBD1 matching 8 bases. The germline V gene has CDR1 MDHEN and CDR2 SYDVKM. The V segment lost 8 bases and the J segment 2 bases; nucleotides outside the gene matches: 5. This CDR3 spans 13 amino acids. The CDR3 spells CASRTGNPYEQYF. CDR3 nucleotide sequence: TGTGCCAGCCGGACAGGGAATCCCTACGAGCAGTACTTC.

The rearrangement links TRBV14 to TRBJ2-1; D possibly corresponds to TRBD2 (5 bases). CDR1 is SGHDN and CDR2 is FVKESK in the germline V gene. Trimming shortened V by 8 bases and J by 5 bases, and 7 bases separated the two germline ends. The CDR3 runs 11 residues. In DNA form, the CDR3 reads TGTGCCAGCGGACTCGACAATGAGCAGTTCTTC. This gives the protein CASGLDNEQFF.

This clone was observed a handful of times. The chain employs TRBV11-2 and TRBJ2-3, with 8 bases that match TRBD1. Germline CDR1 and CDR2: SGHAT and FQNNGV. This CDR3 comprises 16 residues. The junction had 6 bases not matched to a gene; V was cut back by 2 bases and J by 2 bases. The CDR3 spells CASSLNQGAHTDTQYF. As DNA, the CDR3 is TGTGCCAGCAGCTTAAATCAGGGGGCCCACACAGATACGCAGTATTTT.

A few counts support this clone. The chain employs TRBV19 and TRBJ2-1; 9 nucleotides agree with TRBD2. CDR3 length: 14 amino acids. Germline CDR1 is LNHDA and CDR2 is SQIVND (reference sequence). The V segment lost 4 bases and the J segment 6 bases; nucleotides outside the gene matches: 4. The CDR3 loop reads CASSSGRGGNEQFF. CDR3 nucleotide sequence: TGTGCCAGTAGTAGCGGGCGGGGGGGCAATGAGCAGTTCTTC.

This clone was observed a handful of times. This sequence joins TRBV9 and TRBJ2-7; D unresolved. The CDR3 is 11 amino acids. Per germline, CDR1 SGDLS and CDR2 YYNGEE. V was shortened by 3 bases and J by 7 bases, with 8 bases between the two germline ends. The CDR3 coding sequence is TGTGCCAGCAGCGGCGGTTGGGAGCAGTACTTC. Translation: CASSGGWEQYF.

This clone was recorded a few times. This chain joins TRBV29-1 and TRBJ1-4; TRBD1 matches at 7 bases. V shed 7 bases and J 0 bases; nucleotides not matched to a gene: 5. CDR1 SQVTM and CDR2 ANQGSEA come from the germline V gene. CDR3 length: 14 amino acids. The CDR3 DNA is TGCAGCGGACGGGACAGTGCAACTAATGAAAAACTGTTTTTT. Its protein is CSGRDSATNEKLFF.

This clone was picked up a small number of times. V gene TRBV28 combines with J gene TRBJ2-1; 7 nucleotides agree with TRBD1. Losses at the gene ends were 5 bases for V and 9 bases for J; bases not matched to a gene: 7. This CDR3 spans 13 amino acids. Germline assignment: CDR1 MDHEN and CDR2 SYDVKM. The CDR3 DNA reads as TGTGCCAGCAGTCTCGGACAGGAACCTGAGCAGTTCTTC. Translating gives CASSLGQEPEQFF.

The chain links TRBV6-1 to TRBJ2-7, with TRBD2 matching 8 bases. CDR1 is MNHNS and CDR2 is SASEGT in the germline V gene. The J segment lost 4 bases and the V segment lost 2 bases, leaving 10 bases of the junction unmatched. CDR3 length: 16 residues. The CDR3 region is CASSEILSGSGYEQYF. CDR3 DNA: TGTGCCAGCAGTGAAATCCTCAGCGGGAGTGGGTACGAGCAGTACTTC.

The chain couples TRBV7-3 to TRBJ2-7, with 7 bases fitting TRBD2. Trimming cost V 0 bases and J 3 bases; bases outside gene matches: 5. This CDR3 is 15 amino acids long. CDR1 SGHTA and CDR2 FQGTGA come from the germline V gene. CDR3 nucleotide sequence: TGTGCCAGCAGCTTAACGTCAAGCGGGAACTACGAGCAGTACTTC. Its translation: CASSLTSSGNYEQYF.